The 19 T cell receptor beta chains given below trace back to one sample, sequenced in a study of T-cell memory formation after mild COVID-19 (dated by TCRdb to the early 2020s). Library preparation used 5' RACE. Sequenced on an Illumina NovaSeq 6000. The raw public data were reprocessed by TCRdb itself: fastp quality trimming at Q25, MiXCR clonotype calling, in-frame beta chains only. CDR3 protein sequences are deduplicated, and each keeps its most common genes and DNA. This sample gives roughly 480,000 distinct CDR3 sequences in total; roughly 25% of them show up just once. Approximately 12% of the sample is taken by the ten largest. Sequencing was performed on PBMCs or a T cell subset sorted from them (not recorded which). The receptor source for this set is an adult woman who had mild COVID-19 (a few samples of this study predate the infection). The sample titles of this study are shuffled in the database, so cell type and time point are left out; the donor was told from shared clones.

J is TRBJ2-1 and V is TRBV12-3 or TRBV12-4; 11 bases align to TRBD2. The CDR3 consists of 16 residues. The V gene end was trimmed by 3 bases and the J gene end by 8 bases; junction bases not matched to a gene: 9. CDR3 sequence (DNA): TGTGCCAGCAGTTTTCGACTAGCGGGGCGGGTGGATGAGCAGTTCTTC. Encoded protein: CASSFRLAGRVDEQFF.

V usage is TRBV29-1 and J usage is TRBJ2-7, with D tentatively TRBD1 (6 bases). CDR3 size: 13 residues. Trimming pared 6 bases from V and 5 bases from J, leaving 17 bases between. Germline CDR1 and CDR2: SQVTM and ANQGSEA. CDR3 sequence (DNA): TGCAGCGTCACCGAACAGGGAAGACACGAGCAGTACTTC. Its translation: CSVTEQGRHEQYF.

V usage is TRBV15 and J usage is TRBJ2-2; no clear D. Deletions cut 1 base from V and 7 bases from J, with 4 bases between. The V gene's germline CDR1 is LNHNV and CDR2 YYDKDF (reference sequence). CDR3 length: 12 residues. CDR3 sequence reads: CATSRVDGELFF. In nucleotides, the CDR3 is TGTGCCACCAGCAGAGTAGACGGGGAGCTGTTTTTT.

V gene TRBV5-6 combines with J gene TRBJ2-3; D is unclear. V was pared by 2 bases and J by 0 bases, with 13 bases between. Germline loops: CDR1 SGHDT, CDR2 YYEEEE. This CDR3 contains 16 residues. The CDR3 sequence: CASSFSSRVSTDTQYF. CDR3 DNA: TGTGCCAGCAGCTTCTCTTCAAGGGTTAGCACAGATACGCAGTATTTT.

This clonotype has more than one count but fewer than ten. The rearrangement uses TRBV7-9 and TRBJ1-2, with D possibly TRBD1 on 5 matching bases. This CDR3 region has 16 residues. V lost 5 bases to trimming and J lost 4 bases, with 20 bases between them. Germline CDR1 is SEHNR and CDR2 is FQNEAQ (reference sequence). The CDR3 region has the DNA TGTGCCAGCAGCACCTCTGTCGAAGAAGGGGTCTATGGCTACACCTTC. Protein: CASSTSVEEGVYGYTF. Supplemented by reference TRBV7-9 and TRBJ1-2, the full variable domain reads DTGVSQNPRHKITKRGQNVTFRCDPISEHNRLYWYRQTLGQGPEFLTYFQNEAQLEKSRLLSDRFSAERPKGSFSTLEIQRTEQGDSAMYLCASSTSVEEGVYGYTFGSGTRLTVV.

This clonotype was counted between two and nine times. The rearrangement uses TRBV6-2 or TRBV6-3 and TRBJ2-3; 11 bases are shared with TRBD2. This CDR3 has 17 amino acids. Trimming at V came to 5 bases and at J to 2 bases, leaving 9 bases not matched to a gene. The germline gives CDR1 MNHEY, CDR2 SVGEGT. The CDR3 loop is CASSAAGLAGDTDTQYF. In DNA, the CDR3 is TGTGCCAGCAGTGCCGCCGGACTAGCGGGTGACACAGATACGCAGTATTTT.

The chain employs TRBV5-6 and TRBJ1-3, with no clear D. The CDR3 totals 16 residues. CDR1 and CDR2 (germline): SGHDT, YYEEEE. Between the trimmed V and J ends, which lost 2 bases and 2 bases, there was a span of 14 bases. DNA for the CDR3: TGTGCCAGCAGCTTCAGACCCGGACGTCCTGGAAACACCATATATTTT. It codes for CASSFRPGRPGNTIYF. Together with reference TRBV5-6 and TRBJ1-3, the CDR3 gives the full variable domain: DAGVTQSPTHLIKTRGQQVTLRCSPKSGHDTVSWYQQALGQGPQFIFQYYEEEERQRGNFPDRFSGHQFPNYSSELNVNALLLGDSALYLCASSFRPGRPGNTIYFGEGSWLTVV.

This clonotype was seen only a few times. CDR3 residues: CASSPSGYYGYTF. The CDR3, as DNA: TGTGCCAGCAGCCCCTCGGGGTACTATGGCTACACCTTC. The rearrangement joins TRBV12-3 or TRBV12-4 to TRBJ1-2; D is uncertain. The V and J ends lost 6 bases and 3 bases respectively, with 11 bases between them. This CDR3 is 13 amino acids long.

To note about this clonotype: A read error may produce the germline difference seen at one junction end. The rearrangement links TRBV29-1 to TRBJ2-7; 8 nucleotides align to TRBD2. The CDR3 runs 15 residues. Germline V gene lookup returns CDR1 SQVTM and CDR2 ANQGSEA. The CDR3 sequence is CSVLEVAGYSYEQYF. CDR3 DNA: TGCAGCGTCCTCGAGGTAGCGGGGTACTCCTACGAGCAGTATTTC.

The V call is TRBV7-9, the J call TRBJ1-5; no clear D gene. There are 18 residues in the CDR3. The V end lost 1 base, the J end lost 3 bases, and 19 bases lay between the germline ends. In germline, CDR1 is SEHNR, CDR2 FQNEAQ (reference sequence). The CDR3 is CASSLVSAAGKYNQPQHF. The CDR3 bases are TGTGCCAGCAGCTTAGTTTCCGCGGCAGGCAAGTACAATCAGCCCCAGCATTTT.

The chain couples TRBV3-1 to TRBJ2-2; no firm D call. V was trimmed by 1 base and J by 3 bases, leaving 12 bases between them. Germline V gene sequence: CDR1 LGHDT, CDR2 YNNKEL (reference sequence). The CDR3 spans 16 residues. The DNA for the CDR3 is TGTGCCAGCAGCCAAGTCCGTTCCGGGCACACCGGGGAGCTGTTTTTT. This translates into CASSQVRSGHTGELFF.

This clonotype appeared a few times. This rearrangement joins TRBV6-5 to TRBJ1-2, with a weak D call TRBD1 (5 bases). The length of the CDR3 is 11 residues. Trimming left V 6 bases short and J 6 bases short, with 8 bases between. CDR1 and CDR2 (germline): MNHEY, SVGAGI. CDR3 DNA sequence: TGTGCCAGCAGCCCCAGGGATGGCTACACCTTC. It specifies CASSPRDGYTF.

In its sample, this clonotype was seen a few times. The rearrangement uses TRBV6-5 and TRBJ2-2; TRBD1 might be the D (5 bases). The CDR3 spans 17 residues. Trimming stripped 2 bases from V and 6 bases from J, with 19 bases between. CDR1 and CDR2 (germline): MNHEY, SVGAGI. This chain's CDR3 is CASSYTPQGSRSGELFF. CDR3 sequence (DNA): TGTGCCAGCAGTTACACCCCTCAGGGTTCCCGGTCCGGGGAGCTGTTTTTT.

This chain uses TRBV10-3 with TRBJ1-1; D might be TRBD1 (5 bases). Germline V gene data show CDR1 as ENHRY and CDR2 as SYGVKD. Trimming left V 6 bases short and J 3 bases short, with 20 bases between. The CDR3 sequence is 16 residues long. This CDR3 reads CAISAGEGVGDTEAFF. The CDR3 DNA sequence: TGTGCCATCAGCGCCGGTGAGGGTGTGGGGGACACTGAAGCTTTCTTT.

This clonotype was observed a few times. This chain joins TRBV12-3 or TRBV12-4 and TRBJ2-5; 7 nucleotides match TRBD1. V shed 5 bases, J shed 0 bases, and the junction held 6 bases outside the gene matches. The CDR3 spans 15 residues. The CDR3 nucleotides read TGTGCCAGCAGTACGGGACAGCCATACCAAGAGACCCAGTACTTC. Translated, it gives CASSTGQPYQETQYF.

The rearrangement joins TRBV20-1 to TRBJ2-7, with 8 bases fitting TRBD2. The CDR3 sequence is 15 residues long. In germline, CDR1 is DFQATT, CDR2 SNEGSKA (reference sequence). With V trimmed by 0 bases and J by 2 bases, 6 bases remained unmatched. This CDR3 is CSAREFSGATYEQYF. CDR3 DNA sequence: TGCAGTGCTAGAGAGTTTAGCGGGGCTACCTACGAGCAGTACTTC.

In this sample, this clonotype turned up a few times. This chain links TRBV4-1 with TRBJ1-6, with D possibly TRBD1 on 5 matching bases. The germline CDR1 and CDR2 sequences are MGHRA and YSYEKL. This CDR3 is built from 15 residues. Trimming took 5 bases from V and 10 from J, leaving 18 bases between them. The CDR3 loop reads CASSGTQGVGSPLHF. The CDR3 nucleotides are TGCGCCAGCAGCGGGACGCAGGGCGTTGGATCACCCCTCCACTTT.

The genes are TRBV30 and TRBJ2-6; TRBD1 agrees at 8 bases. The V segment lost 5 bases and the J segment 0 bases; nucleotides outside the gene matches: 9. The CDR3 runs to 17 residues. Per germline, CDR1 GTSNPN and CDR2 SVGIG (reference sequence). The CDR3 DNA reads as TGTGCCTGGCGCAGGGGGCACGGGAGCTCTGGGGCCAACGTCCTGACTTTC. Translated: CAWRRGHGSSGANVLTF.

This clonotype was seen more than once but under ten times. This chain joins TRBV5-5 and TRBJ2-2; TRBD2 might be the D (6 bases). Germline V gene sequence: CDR1 SGHKS, CDR2 YYEKEE (reference sequence). The CDR3 runs to 15 residues. Trimming removed 7 bases at V and 1 base at J, with 14 bases between. CDR3 residues: CASLGRGLNTGELFF. The CDR3 DNA sequence: TGTGCCAGCCTCGGACGGGGACTGAACACCGGGGAGCTGTTTTTT.